The 4 T cell receptor beta chains below all came from one sample that was sequenced in a study of blood T cell repertoires in COVID-19. The assay was immunoSEQ multiplex PCR, and TCRdb's table has in-frame clones only and misses some. In the table there are 120,000 to 150,000 clones, 70% to 80% of which are singletons. Material for sequencing was peripheral blood. These receptor sequences come from a man between 60 and 75 years old with acute or convalescent COVID-19.

This clone was seen just once. The chain uses TRBV4-3 and TRBJ2-2, with D perhaps matching TRBD1 (5 bases). Trimming stripped 4 bases from V and 5 bases from J, with 11 bases between. CDR1 and CDR2 (germline): LGHNA, YSLEER. The CDR3 is 14 residues long. CDR3 nucleotide sequence: TGCGCCAGCAGCCTCGACAGTCTAACCGGGGAGCTGTTTTTT. This gives the protein CASSLDSLTGELFF.

The genes are TRBV11-3 and TRBJ2-1, with D tentatively TRBD2 (6 bases). V was clipped by 5 bases and J by 4 bases, with 15 bases between them. Germline CDR1 reads SGHNT; CDR2 reads YENEEA. The CDR3 runs to 15 residues. The CDR3, as DNA: TGTGCCAGCAGCCGGGGACTTGAAATTTACAATGAGCAGTTCTTC. This translates into CASSRGLEIYNEQFF.

This rearrangement joins TRBV5-1 to TRBJ1-5; D is perhaps TRBD1 (5 bases). The CDR3 extends over 15 amino acids. The V end lost 0 bases, the J end lost 2 bases, and 9 bases lay between the germline ends. Germline lookup yields CDR1 SGHRS and CDR2 YFSETQ. CDR3 nucleotide sequence: TGCGCCAGCAGCTTGGAAGGGGCAGGCAATCAGCCCCAGCATTTT. Translation gives CASSLEGAGNQPQHF.

The chain joins TRBV6-5 to TRBJ1-4, with 8 bases fitting TRBD1. The CDR3 extends over 13 amino acids. J was trimmed by 7 bases and V by 6 bases; bases with no gene match: 4. Germline CDR1 is MNHEY and CDR2 is SVGAGI. CDR3 protein: CASRVTGVEKLFF. CDR3 sequence (DNA): TGTGCCAGCAGGGTGACAGGGGTTGAAAAACTGTTTTTT.